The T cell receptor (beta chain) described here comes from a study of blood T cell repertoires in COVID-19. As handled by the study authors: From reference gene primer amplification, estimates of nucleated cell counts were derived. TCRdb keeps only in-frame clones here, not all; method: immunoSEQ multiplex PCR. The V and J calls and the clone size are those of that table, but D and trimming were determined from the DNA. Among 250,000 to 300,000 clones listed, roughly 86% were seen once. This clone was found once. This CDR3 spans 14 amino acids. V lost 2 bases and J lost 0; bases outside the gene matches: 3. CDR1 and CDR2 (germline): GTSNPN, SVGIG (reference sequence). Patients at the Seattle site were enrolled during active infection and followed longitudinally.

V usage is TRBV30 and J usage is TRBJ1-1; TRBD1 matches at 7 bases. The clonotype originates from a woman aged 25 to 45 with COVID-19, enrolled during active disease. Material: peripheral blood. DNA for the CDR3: TGTGCCTGGAGTTCGGGACAGATGAACACTGAAGCTTTCTTT. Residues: CAWSSGQMNTEAFF.